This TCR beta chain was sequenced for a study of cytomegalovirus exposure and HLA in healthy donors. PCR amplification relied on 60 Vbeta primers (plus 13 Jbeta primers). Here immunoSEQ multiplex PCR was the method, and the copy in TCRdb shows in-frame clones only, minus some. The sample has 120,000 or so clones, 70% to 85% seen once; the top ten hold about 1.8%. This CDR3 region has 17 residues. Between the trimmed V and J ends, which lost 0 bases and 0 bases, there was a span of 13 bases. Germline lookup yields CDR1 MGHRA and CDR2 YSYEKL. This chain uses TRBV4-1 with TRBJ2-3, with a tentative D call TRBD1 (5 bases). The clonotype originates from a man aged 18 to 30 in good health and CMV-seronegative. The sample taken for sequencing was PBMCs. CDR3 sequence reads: CASSQEIGDSSTDTQYF. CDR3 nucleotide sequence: TGCGCCAGCAGCCAAGAAATCGGTGACAGTAGCACAGATACGCAGTATTTT.